The sequence of this TCR beta chain was determined in a study of blood T cell repertoires in COVID-19. Study context: T cells, B-cell-depleted T cells, or PBMCs provided the cDNA or gDNA that served as material.

The data were produced by immunoSEQ multiplex PCR, yet TCRdb's version contains in-frame clones alone and is incomplete. Among 80,000 to 100,000 clones, roughly 80% were seen once, and the ten largest hold about 4%. The germline V gene encodes CDR1 MNHEY and CDR2 SVGEGT. Unmatched junction bases numbered 11, after V lost 5 bases and J lost 4 bases. The CDR3 extends over 17 amino acids. Source material: peripheral blood. The sequence was obtained from a man in his 60s with acute or convalescent COVID-19. The rearrangement links TRBV6-2 or TRBV6-3 to TRBJ2-5; 12 bases match TRBD2. The CDR3 region is CASSPVTSGRRAETQYF. CDR3 sequence (DNA): TGTGCCAGCAGTCCCGTGACTAGCGGGAGACGGGCAGAGACCCAGTACTTC.